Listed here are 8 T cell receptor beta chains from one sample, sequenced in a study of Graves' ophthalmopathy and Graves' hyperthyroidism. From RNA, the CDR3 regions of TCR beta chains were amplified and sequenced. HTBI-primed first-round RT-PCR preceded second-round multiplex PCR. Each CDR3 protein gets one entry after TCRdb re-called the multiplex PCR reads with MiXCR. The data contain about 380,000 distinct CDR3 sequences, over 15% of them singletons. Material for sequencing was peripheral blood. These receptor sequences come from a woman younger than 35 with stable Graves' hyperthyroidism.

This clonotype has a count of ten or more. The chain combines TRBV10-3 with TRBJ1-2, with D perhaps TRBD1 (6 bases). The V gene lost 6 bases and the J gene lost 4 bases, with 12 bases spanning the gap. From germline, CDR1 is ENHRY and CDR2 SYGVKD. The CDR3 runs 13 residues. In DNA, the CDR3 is TGTGCCATCAGGAGGGGGGATACCTATGGCTACACCTTC. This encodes CAIRRGDTYGYTF.

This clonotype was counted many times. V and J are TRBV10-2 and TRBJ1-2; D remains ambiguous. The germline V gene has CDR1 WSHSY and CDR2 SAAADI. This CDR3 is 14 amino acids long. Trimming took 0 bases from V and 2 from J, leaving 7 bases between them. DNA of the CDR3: TGCGCCAGCAGTGAGTCTCCGGGGAACTATGGCTACACCTTC. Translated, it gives CASSESPGNYGYTF.

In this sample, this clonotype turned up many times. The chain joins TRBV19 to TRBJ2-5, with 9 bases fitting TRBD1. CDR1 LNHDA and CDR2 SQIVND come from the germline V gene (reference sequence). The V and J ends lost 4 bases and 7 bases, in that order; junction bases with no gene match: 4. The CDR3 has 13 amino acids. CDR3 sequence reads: CASSRDREGTQYF. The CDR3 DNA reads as TGTGCCAGTAGTAGGGACAGGGAAGGGACCCAGTACTTC.

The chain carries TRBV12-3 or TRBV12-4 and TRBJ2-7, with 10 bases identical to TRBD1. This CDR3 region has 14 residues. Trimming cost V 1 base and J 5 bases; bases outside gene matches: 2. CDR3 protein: CASSLEGTGDEQYF. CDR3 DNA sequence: TGTGCCAGCAGTTTAGAAGGGACAGGGGACGAGCAGTACTTC.

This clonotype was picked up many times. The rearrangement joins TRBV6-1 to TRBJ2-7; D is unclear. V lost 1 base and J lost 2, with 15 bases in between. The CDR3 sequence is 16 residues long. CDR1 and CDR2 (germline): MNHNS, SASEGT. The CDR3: CASSEEGRPWAYEQYF. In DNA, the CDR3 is TGTGCCAGCAGTGAAGAAGGACGGCCTTGGGCCTACGAGCAGTACTTC.

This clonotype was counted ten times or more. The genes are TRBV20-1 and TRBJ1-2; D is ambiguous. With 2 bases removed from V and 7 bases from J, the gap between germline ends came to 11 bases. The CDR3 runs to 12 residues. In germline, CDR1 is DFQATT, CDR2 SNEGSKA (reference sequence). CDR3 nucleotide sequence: TGCAGTGCTAGACAGACTAGCCTTGGCTACACCTTC. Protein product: CSARQTSLGYTF.

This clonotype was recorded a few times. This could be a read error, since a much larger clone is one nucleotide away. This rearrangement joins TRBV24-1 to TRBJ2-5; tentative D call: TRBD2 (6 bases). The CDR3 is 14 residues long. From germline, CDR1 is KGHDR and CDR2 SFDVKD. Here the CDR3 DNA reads TGTGTCACCAGTGATTTACGGGGGACTGAGACCCAGTACTTC. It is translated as CVTSDLRGTETQYF.

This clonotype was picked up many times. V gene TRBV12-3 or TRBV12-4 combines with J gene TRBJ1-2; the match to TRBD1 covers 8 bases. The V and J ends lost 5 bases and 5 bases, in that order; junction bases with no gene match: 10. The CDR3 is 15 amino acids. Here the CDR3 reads CASSPSTGGSYGYTF. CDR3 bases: TGTGCCAGCAGTCCGTCTACAGGGGGAAGTTATGGCTACACCTTC.